Listed here are 32 T cell receptor beta chains from one sample, sequenced in a study of shared clonotypes between healthy human individuals. The repertoire was sequenced with immunoSEQ multiplex PCR; TCRdb's copy has only in-frame clones and lacks some. This sample has 600,000 to 800,000 clones, with over 55% found just once. Sequencing was carried out using memory CD4+ T cells sorted from blood. Subset here: CD45RA-negative fraction. Every receptor here comes from a woman aged 30 to 39 in good health.

The chain carries TRBV7-2 and TRBJ2-7; 10 bases are shared with TRBD2. Germline CDR1 reads SGHTA; CDR2 reads FQGNSA. V trimming: 2 bases; J trimming: 6 bases; junction bases outside the gene matches: 19. This CDR3 comprises 19 residues. The CDR3 sequence: CASSLMTLGLAGESREQYF. CDR3 coding DNA: TGTGCCAGCAGCTTAATGACTCTCGGGCTAGCGGGAGAATCACGCGAGCAGTACTTC.

As for this clone: Given a much more abundant clone one base away, this may be a read error. The sample holds other DNA sequences that translate to the same CDR3. The chain is built from TRBV5-4 and TRBJ2-5; weak D call: TRBD2 (6 bases). The CDR3 has 13 residues. Deletions cut 0 bases from V and 4 bases from J, with 7 bases between. Germline V lookup: CDR1 SGHNT, CDR2 YYREEE (reference sequence). The CDR3 is CASSLGGVETQYF. CDR3 in DNA: TGTGCCAGCAGCTTGGGGGGGGTAGAGACCCAGTACTTC.

The gene calls are TRBV5-1 and TRBJ2-2, with unresolved D. V dropped 4 bases and J dropped 2 bases, with 9 bases sitting between them. Looked up from germline, CDR1 is SGHRS and CDR2 is YFSETQ. The CDR3 spans 14 residues. The CDR3 reads CASSRLHNTGELFF. The CDR3 DNA reads as TGCGCCAGCAGCCGGTTGCACAACACCGGGGAGCTGTTTTTT.

The J gene is TRBJ2-2, the V gene TRBV6-4; a possible D gene is TRBD1 (6 bases). V was cut by 6 bases and J by 4 bases, with 15 bases left in between. There are 15 residues in the CDR3. The V gene's germline CDR1 is MRHNA and CDR2 SNTAGT. The CDR3 sequence is CASRTQGTATGELFF. DNA for the CDR3: TGTGCCAGCAGGACCCAGGGGACGGCCACCGGGGAGCTGTTTTTT.

V and J are TRBV6-1 and TRBJ2-7; D gene uncertain. The V gene's germline CDR1 is MNHNS and CDR2 SASEGT. V shed 3 bases and J shed 2 bases, with 8 bases lying between them. The CDR3 extends over 13 amino acids. CDR3 protein: CASSDTVAYEQYF. In DNA form, the CDR3 reads TGTGCCAGCAGTGATACCGTCGCCTACGAGCAGTACTTC.

Details on this clone: The sample contains more than one DNA sequence encoding this CDR3. V and J are TRBV30 and TRBJ1-1; D gene unclear. V was shortened by 1 base and J by 3 bases, with 6 bases between the two germline ends. CDR3 length equals 12 residues. Germline values: CDR1 GTSNPN, CDR2 SVGIG (reference sequence). CDR3 nucleotide sequence: TGTGCCTGGAGTGGTGGCTACACTGAAGCTTTCTTT. Protein product: CAWSGGYTEAFF.

J is TRBJ2-7 and V is TRBV9; D unclear. This CDR3 has 15 residues. CDR1 and CDR2 from the germline V gene are SGDLS and YYNGEE. Between the trimmed V and J ends, which lost 0 bases and 2 bases, there was a span of 12 bases. CDR3 sequence (DNA): TGTGCCAGCAGCGTAGCTCTGGAAAACCCCTACGAGCAGTACTTC. Its translation is CASSVALENPYEQYF.

Notes on this clone: Other nucleotide sequences from this sample produce the same CDR3. The chain is built from TRBV11-2 and TRBJ2-7; no reliable D call. This CDR3 is built from 12 residues. The germline CDR1 and CDR2 sequences are SGHAT and FQNNGV. V was pared by 2 bases and J by 1 base, with 3 bases between. The CDR3 DNA is TGTGCCAGCAGCTTAAATTCCTACGAGCAGTACTTC. Translated, it gives CASSLNSYEQYF.

This clone was found a few times. The rearrangement joins TRBV5-1 to TRBJ1-1; 10 nucleotides align to TRBD1. CDR3 length equals 16 residues. With V trimmed by 5 bases and J by 2 bases, 9 bases remained unmatched. The germline V gene has CDR1 SGHRS and CDR2 YFSETQ. DNA of the CDR3: TGCGCCAGCAGAGAGACAGGGGGCGGTAGAAACACTGAAGCTTTCTTT. This codes for CASRETGGGRNTEAFF.

The genes are TRBV28 and TRBJ1-2, with D possibly matching TRBD1 (5 bases). The CDR3 totals 17 residues. With 4 bases removed from V and 2 bases from J, the gap between germline ends came to 20 bases. Germline CDR1 MDHEN, CDR2 SYDVKM. The CDR3 DNA is TGTGCCAGCAGTTCATACATCCGGGGGTCCGAAAACTATGGCTACACCTTC. Translation gives CASSSYIRGSENYGYTF.

CDR3: CASSKLSGTGNTGKTQYF. DNA of the CDR3: TGTGCCAGCAGTAAACTATCCGGGACAGGCAATACGGGGAAGACCCAGTACTTC. V gene TRBV28 combines with J gene TRBJ2-5; 8 nucleotides align to TRBD1. Germline trimming cut 5 bases from V and 6 bases from J; bases unmatched to any gene: 20. The CDR3 loop spans 18 amino acids. In germline, CDR1 is MDHEN, CDR2 SYDVKM.

The chain combines TRBV5-1 with TRBJ2-3; D remains unclear. The CDR3 has 15 amino acids. The V and J ends lost 0 bases and 2 bases respectively, with 10 bases between them. The germline gives CDR1 SGHRS, CDR2 YFSETQ. CDR3 coding DNA: TGCGCCAGCAGCTTGGCCCTGCGGAACACAGATACGCAGTATTTT. Protein sequence: CASSLALRNTDTQYF.

Only one count was recorded for this clone. V usage is TRBV7-9 and J usage is TRBJ2-5; no reliable D call. V dropped 2 bases and J dropped 4 bases, with 8 bases sitting between them. Germline values: CDR1 SEHNR, CDR2 FQNEAQ (reference sequence). CDR3 size: 13 residues. The CDR3 bases are TGTGCCAGCAGCTTATTTATGTCAGAGACCCAGTACTTC. This codes for CASSLFMSETQYF.

CDR3 loop: CASTPLRGPGEQYF. The CDR3 DNA follows: TGTGCCAGCACCCCGCTCCGGGGCCCGGGGGAGCAGTACTTC. The gene calls are TRBV2 and TRBJ2-7, with D possibly being TRBD1 or TRBD2 (5 bases each). The germline gives CDR1 SNHLY, CDR2 FYNNEI. V shed 7 bases and J shed 7 bases, with 20 bases lying between them. The CDR3 contains 14 residues.

This clone was counted only a few times. V is TRBV5-1 and J is TRBJ1-2; D gene unclear. The germline gives CDR1 SGHRS, CDR2 YFSETQ. The CDR3 runs 12 residues. V lost 5 bases and J 6 bases, leaving 11 bases between the germline ends. This CDR3 reads CASSPDWDGYTF. The CDR3 bases are TGCGCCAGCAGTCCCGACTGGGATGGCTACACCTTC.

The sample holds a few counts of this clone. The rearrangement links TRBV6-4 to TRBJ2-1, with TRBD2 matching 10 bases. V lost 5 bases to trimming and J lost 4 bases; unmatched junction nucleotides: 5. CDR3 size: 15 residues. In germline, CDR1 is MRHNA, CDR2 SNTAGT. The CDR3 here is CASSSGTSDYNEQFF. The CDR3 DNA sequence: TGTGCCAGCAGTTCCGGGACTAGCGATTACAATGAGCAGTTCTTC.

V is TRBV11-1 and J is TRBJ2-3, with unresolved D. The CDR3 is 14 residues long. Germline CDR1 reads SGHAT; CDR2 reads FQDESV (reference sequence). Trimming left V 2 bases short and J 2 bases short, with 8 bases between. The DNA of the CDR3 is TGTGCCAGCAGCTTAAACAAGGCCACAGATACGCAGTATTTT. Translated: CASSLNKATDTQYF.

The chain uses TRBV4-1 and TRBJ1-5; 8 nucleotides align to TRBD1. The CDR3 length is 16 residues. Germline trimming cut 2 bases from V and 0 bases from J; bases unmatched to any gene: 3. The germline V gene has CDR1 MGHRA and CDR2 YSYEKL. The DNA for the CDR3 is TGCGCCAGCAGCCAAATCAGGGGGCCTAGCAATCAGCCCCAGCATTTT. It translates to CASSQIRGPSNQPQHF.

The V and J genes are TRBV7-2 and TRBJ2-3; possible D gene TRBD2, 6 bases. The germline V and J ends were trimmed by 6 bases and 1 base, with 14 bases remaining between them. Germline V gene sequence: CDR1 SGHTA, CDR2 FQGNSA. The CDR3 length is 15 residues. Here the CDR3 reads CASSLRGSGTDTQYF. Here the CDR3 DNA reads TGTGCCAGCAGTTTGCGGGGATCGGGCACAGATACGCAGTATTTT.

The chain recombines TRBV6-6 with TRBJ1-2; perhaps TRBD1 as D (6 bases). Germline CDR1 reads MNHNY; CDR2 reads SVGAGI (reference sequence). V lost 6 bases, J lost 4 bases, and 18 bases lay in between. This CDR3 has 15 amino acids. Here the CDR3 reads CASRTDGGGGYGYTF. CDR3 sequence (DNA): TGTGCCAGCAGGACTGATGGAGGGGGAGGCTATGGCTACACCTTC.

This chain joins TRBV30 and TRBJ2-5; perhaps TRBD2 as D (6 bases). Trimming removed 0 bases from V and 4 bases from J, with 9 bases in between. The CDR3 is 13 residues long. Looked up from germline, CDR1 is GTSNPN and CDR2 is SVGIG (reference sequence). The CDR3 protein is CAWSVGGVETQYF. CDR3 nucleotide sequence: TGTGCCTGGAGTGTAGGAGGGGTAGAGACCCAGTACTTC. Drawing the rest from reference TRBV30 and TRBJ2-5, the complete variable domain is SQTIHQWPATLVQPVGSPLSLECTVEGTSNPNLYWYRQAAGRGLQLLFYSVGIGQISSEVPQNLSASRPQDRQFILSSKKLLLSDSGFYLCAWSVGGVETQYFGPGTRLLVL.

This clone has a handful of counts. The sample carries other DNA sequences with the same CDR3. V is TRBV11-2 and J is TRBJ2-7, with D unclear. The V gene lost 5 bases and the J gene lost 1 base, with 12 bases spanning the gap. This CDR3 contains 14 residues. Germline CDR1 reads SGHAT; CDR2 reads FQNNGV. The CDR3: CASSPRTDSYEQYF. The CDR3 DNA reads TGTGCCAGCAGCCCGCGGACCGATTCCTACGAGCAGTACTTC.

The chain employs TRBV10-3 and TRBJ1-1; D perhaps matches TRBD1 (5 bases). Per the germline V gene, CDR1 is ENHRY and CDR2 is SYGVKD. The V and J ends lost 6 bases and 4 bases respectively, with 15 bases between them. The CDR3 extends over 14 amino acids. The CDR3 is CAIRLQSQGTEAFF. The CDR3 coding sequence is TGTGCCATCAGGTTACAGTCCCAGGGCACTGAAGCTTTCTTT.

This chain links TRBV10-3 with TRBJ2-7; TRBD2 matches at 8 bases. The CDR3 loop spans 16 amino acids. Germline V gene lookup returns CDR1 ENHRY and CDR2 SYGVKD. V was pared by 2 bases and J by 4 bases, with 10 bases of the junction left unmatched. CDR3 nucleotides: TGTGCCATCAGTGAGCCTAGTCGGGAGGGTAAATACGAGCAGTACTTC. The encoded protein is CAISEPSREGKYEQYF.

Many counts were recorded for this clone. The CDR3 reads CASSFLTNTGELFF. The CDR3 DNA reads TGTGCCAGCAGCTTCCTAACGAACACCGGGGAGCTGTTTTTT. This chain uses TRBV7-9 with TRBJ2-2; D gene ambiguous. The CDR3 has 14 residues. Germline loops: CDR1 SEHNR, CDR2 FQNEAQ (reference sequence). V lost 3 bases, J lost 0 bases, and 5 bases lay in between.

There are a few counts of this clone. The genes are TRBV18 and TRBJ2-7; 7 bases align to TRBD2. After removal of 2 bases from V and 2 bases from J, the junction contained 3 bases not matched to a gene. This CDR3 has 14 amino acids. Germline assignment: CDR1 KGHSH and CDR2 LQKENI. The CDR3 nucleotides are TGTGCCAGCTCACCAATACGGGAGGCCTACGAGCAGTACTTC. It encodes CASSPIREAYEQYF.

The chain has TRBV15 and TRBJ1-2; a weak D match, TRBD1 (6 bases). Trimming stripped 5 bases from V and 1 base from J, with 14 bases between. Germline V gene sequence: CDR1 LNHNV, CDR2 YYDKDF (reference sequence). CDR3 length: 15 residues. CDR3 sequence: CATSPGGQLNYGYTF. For the CDR3, the DNA is TGTGCCACCAGCCCGGGCGGACAGCTTAACTATGGCTACACCTTC.

The chain employs TRBV28 and TRBJ2-7, with 9 bases lining up with TRBD2. The V and J ends lost 6 bases and 9 bases, in that order; junction bases with no gene match: 15. The CDR3 runs 15 residues. Germline V lookup: CDR1 MDHEN, CDR2 SYDVKM. The CDR3 protein is CASRPLAGGFFGQYF. The DNA of the CDR3 is TGTGCCAGCAGGCCTCTCGCGGGAGGGTTCTTCGGGCAGTACTTC.

The V call is TRBV28, the J call TRBJ2-5; possibly TRBD1 or TRBD2 for D (5 bases each). The V gene's germline CDR1 is MDHEN and CDR2 SYDVKM. V lost 4 bases, J lost 1 base, and 16 bases lay in between. The CDR3 sequence is 16 residues long. Here the CDR3 DNA reads TGTGCCAGCAGTTCCGGGACCGAGCGGTTCCAAGAGACCCAGTACTTC. It encodes CASSSGTERFQETQYF.

The chain carries TRBV18 and TRBJ2-5; D possibly corresponds to TRBD2 (6 bases). The CDR3 sequence is 15 residues long. Between the trimmed V and J ends, which lost 1 base and 2 bases, there was a span of 11 bases. CDR1 KGHSH and CDR2 LQKENI come from the germline V gene. The CDR3 nucleotides are TGTGCCAGCTCACCACTCCGGGACTTTCAAGAGACCCAGTACTTC. Its protein is CASSPLRDFQETQYF.

The rearrangement uses TRBV25-1 and TRBJ2-1; TRBD2 aligns across 13 bases. CDR1 and CDR2 from the germline V gene are MGHDK and SYGVNS. Trimming cost V 4 bases and J 6 bases; bases outside gene matches: 9. This CDR3 region has 17 residues. The CDR3 DNA sequence: TGTGCCAGCAGTGGGGGACTAGCGGGAAGCAGAGCCAATGAGCAGTTCTTC. It yields the protein CASSGGLAGSRANEQFF. Combining the CDR3 with reference TRBV25-1 and TRBJ2-1 gives the whole variable domain EADIYQTPRYLVIGTGKKITLECSQTMGHDKMYWYQQDPGMELHLIHYSYGVNSTEKGDLSSESTVSRIRTEHFPLTLESARPSHTSQYLCASSGGLAGSRANEQFFGPGTRLTVL.

This clone was found a few times. The J gene is TRBJ2-7, the V gene TRBV7-8, with D possibly matching TRBD1 (6 bases). The CDR3 runs 16 residues. Per the germline V gene, CDR1 is SGHVS and CDR2 is FQNEAQ. Deletions cut 5 bases from V and 2 bases from J, with 19 bases between. The CDR3 coding sequence is TGTGCCAGCAGCCCCAGAGGGGGATCGACCACCTACGAGCAGTACTTC. It specifies CASSPRGGSTTYEQYF.